The clone carrying this T cell receptor (beta chain) occurred a few times. What it binds is unknown. CDR3 length equals 15 residues. The ends lost 3 bases at V and 5 bases at J; junction bases unmatched: 8. Germline V gives CDR1 SGDLS, CDR2 YYNGEE. The sample is drawn from a study of beta chain features in type 1 diabetes. General observations from the study: Within patients, naive, central memory and Treg TCRB repertoires seemed more similar than within healthy donors. Shorter TCRB CDR3s, moderately but significantly so, were found in Type 1 diabetes patients in all four CD4+ subsets. PCR might pick shorter templates more often, in the same way for patients and controls.

The sequenced template was cDNA made from the entire isolated RNA. The table came from immunoSEQ multiplex PCR; TCRdb's copy has only in-frame clones and leaves some out. The sample carries more than 300,000 clones, roughly 12% recorded once. Cells sorted by CD45RO/CCR7/CD25/CD127/CD95/CD27 comprised CD4+ naive, central memory, regulatory and stem cell-like memory cells. This rearrangement joins TRBV9 to TRBJ1-1; TRBD1 agrees at 9 bases. Material: naive CD4+ T cells from blood. The TCR originated in a woman aged 18 to 35 with type 1 diabetes. The DNA of the CDR3 is TGTGCCAGCAGCGGGACCGGGACAGGGAGAACTGAAGCTTTCTTT. Amino acid sequence: CASSGTGTGRTEAFF.